This TCR beta chain was retrieved from a study of CD8+ T cells in alopecia areata. Across the whole study: People stayed on tofacitinib for 6 to 18 months, then stopped the drug for 6 months. Study outcomes and limitations: Scalp sequencing captures resident alphabeta T cells of normal skin too.

Peripheral blood and lesional scalp punch biopsies were taken from alopecia areata patients. Sorted out of PBMCs were CD4+ T cells and CD8+ T cells. This clone was observed a few times. The target antigen is unknown. The CDR3 sequence is 14 residues long. The germline V and J ends were trimmed by 0 bases and 3 bases, with 10 bases remaining between them. CDR1 and CDR2 from the germline V gene are SGHRS and YFSETQ. Sequencing used cDNA as its template, made by extracting RNA and reverse transcribing it. The data were produced by immunoSEQ multiplex PCR, yet TCRdb's version contains in-frame clones alone and is incomplete. The sample contains over 100,000 clones, around 49% of which appear only once.

Sequencing used CD8+ T cells sorted from blood, obtained at week 0. This receptor was obtained from a human donor with alopecia areata. The rearrangement uses TRBV5-1 and TRBJ2-7; weak D call: TRBD2 (5 bases). In DNA, the CDR3 is TGCGCCAGCAGCTTGGAGGCGGGTTTCTACGAGCAGTACTTC. It codes for CASSLEAGFYEQYF.